This TCR beta chain was recovered during a study of post-analysis software for immune sequencing data. About the research overall: Disease trajectories encompassed relapsing-remitting, secondary progressive and progressive-relapsing multiple sclerosis.

CDR1 and CDR2 from the germline V gene are SGHKS and YYEKEE (reference sequence). With 0 bases removed from V and 4 bases from J, the gap between germline ends came to 2 bases. The CDR3 covers 12 residues. This clonotype showed up many times. Its specificity is unknown. Findings and caveats of the study: Among roughly 5 TRBV segments more frequent in patients than controls were TRBV5-6, TRBV5-1 and TRBV20-1. Strong co-clustering by F measure was seen for same-batch samples.

Tagging with unique molecular identifiers was a feature of the TCR beta cDNA libraries. A few hundred thousand cDNA molecules came from around 1 to 10 million T cells. One entry per CDR3 protein, called by TCRdb with MiXCR from the PCR reads. Of more than 500,000 distinct CDR3 sequences detected, approximately 31% appear once; the ten largest clones hold 6%. The specimen was blood. This clonotype was sampled from a girl between 2 and 17 years old with multiple sclerosis. The V and J genes are TRBV5-5 and TRBJ2-1; D unresolved. The CDR3 nucleotides read TGTGCCAGCAGCTTGGTGTACAATGAGCAGTTCTTC. Translating gives CASSLVYNEQFF.